This T cell receptor (beta chain) was identified in a study of shared clonotypes between healthy human individuals. The germline V and J ends were trimmed by 5 bases and 3 bases, with 14 bases remaining between them. The germline V gene encodes CDR1 MNHNY and CDR2 SVGAGI (reference sequence). The CDR3 length is 14 residues. CD45RO-negative, CCR7-selected cells formed the naive CD8 fraction, which excluded terminally differentiated effector memory CD45RA+ cells. The assay was immunoSEQ multiplex PCR, and TCRdb's table has in-frame clones only and misses some. The profile shows nearly 2 million clones, over 85% of them singletons.

The chain joins TRBV6-6 to TRBJ2-7; weak D call: TRBD2 (5 bases). The TCR sequence derives from a man aged 18 to 30 in good health. The sequenced sample was naive CD8+ T cells sorted from blood. The DNA for the CDR3 is TGTGCCAGCAGTCCCTCCGGACTCCTCTACGAGCAGTACTTC. This sequence encodes CASSPSGLLYEQYF.